The rows below give T cell receptor beta chains drawn from one sample of a study of control samples from healthy donors and cancer patients. Assay used: immunoSEQ multiplex PCR; TCRdb lists only in-frame clones, some missing. In the table there are roughly 76,000 clones, roughly 94% of which are singletons. Sequencing was carried out using blood. The receptors stem from a woman aged 40 to 50 in good health. Each CDR3 is given without its conserved first and last residue. The order of the fields is J gene, V gene, CDR3 protein.

>TRBJ1-1|TRBV5-1
ASSLAIGGTEAF
>TRBJ2-6|TRBV4-3
ASSQGRFSGANVLT
>TRBJ1-2|TRBV2
ANQGQGDYGYT
>TRBJ2-7|TRBV28
ASGDEGYEQY
>TRBJ2-5|TRBV5-8
ACNRGLMTQY
>TRBJ2-7|TRBV3-1/TRBV3-2
ASSPRITGAYEQY
>TRBJ2-7|TRBV29-1
SVVGRQGAYEQY
>TRBJ2-7|TRBV11-2
ASSPHATGLTYEQY
>TRBJ1-1|TRBV29-1
SVSTGLNTEAF
>TRBJ2-1|TRBV9
ASSALGLAPIYNEQF
>TRBJ2-7|TRBV5-1
ASSLVRDRGRYEQY
>TRBJ2-7|TRBV14
ASRGDSSYEQY
>TRBJ1-1|TRBV6-1
ASSVIQGTGNTEAF
>TRBJ1-5|TRBV7-9
ASSLGTNQPQH
>TRBJ2-1|TRBV7-9
ASSPRGASGGAVNEQF
>TRBJ1-4|TRBV5-5
ASSLGDSGDEKLF
>TRBJ2-6|TRBV6-5
ASTRRTSGANVLT
>TRBJ1-3|TRBV18
ASSPGEAGNTIY
>TRBJ1-1|TRBV16
ASSSRGPEAF
>TRBJ2-7|TRBV7-6
ASSFRHTSPNEQY
>TRBJ1-1|TRBV7-9
AIIVPNTEAF
>TRBJ1-3|TRBV4-2
ASSQDSGTLSGNTIY
>TRBJ2-5|TRBV5-5
ASSNSRGSPTQY
>TRBJ1-2|TRBV7-2
ASSLAGHGAPMGGYT
>TRBJ1-2|TRBV3-1/TRBV3-2
ASSQAVREDGYT
>TRBJ2-3|TRBV7-6
ASSSGQGDTDTQY
>TRBJ2-1|TRBV3-1/TRBV3-2
ASSQRPTGTSGRDTYNEQF
>TRBJ1-1|TRBV6-2/TRBV6-3
ASSLTGGRTEAF
>TRBJ2-7|TRBV7-2
ASSLDGGGAGRYEQY
>TRBJ1-6|TRBV19
ASSDRGEVSPLH
>TRBJ1-1|TRBV18
ASSPRLNTEAF
>TRBJ2-7|TRBV18
ASSPTTVNYEQY
>TRBJ2-6|TRBV6-5
ASSSSSGANVLT
>TRBJ1-1|TRBV6-2/TRBV6-3
ASSYPGGATEAF
>TRBJ1-2|TRBV15
ATSSKRRANYGYT
>TRBJ2-3|TRBV15
ATSREGGGVSDTQY
>TRBJ2-1|TRBV29-1
SVGQGHNEQF
>TRBJ2-6|TRBV19
ASRWEGNPGANVLT
>TRBJ1-2|TRBV4-1
ASSQETRIGGYT
>TRBJ1-3|TRBV15
ATSRDTYSSGNTIY
>TRBJ2-3|TRBV7-9
ASTKTGTSGSSGGTDTQY
>TRBJ2-2|TRBV6-5
AGRDQNTGELF
>TRBJ2-2|TRBV12-3/TRBV12-4
ASLDRGSGELF
>TRBJ2-7|TRBV10-1
ASSDGGSSYEQY
>TRBJ2-1|TRBV19
ASTQRPGLAINEQF
>TRBJ2-7|TRBV11-2
ASSLSVGSYEQY
>TRBJ1-1|TRBV6-5
ASSYSAHMNTEAF
>TRBJ2-7|TRBV5-1
ASSLAGLADYEQY
>TRBJ2-3|TRBV7-6
ASSSRRARGGDTDTQY
>TRBJ1-4|TRBV4-2
ASSHLRATTNEKLF
>TRBJ2-7|TRBV28
ASSLSWGRGLPYEQY